This T cell receptor beta chain emerged from a study of blood T cell repertoires in COVID-19. Study-wide background: Some COVID-19 samples were acute and others convalescent; all came from the United States, Italy and Spain. Sources were T cells, B-cell-depleted T cells, or PBMCs; the material itself was cDNA or gDNA.

This CDR3 is built from 14 residues. Per the germline V gene, CDR1 is LGHDT and CDR2 is YNNKEL (reference sequence). Trimming left V 0 bases short and J 10 bases short, with 12 bases between. This clone was detected once. Original handling: Amplification of reference gene primers provided the estimated nucleated cell counts. Data came from immunoSEQ multiplex PCR; TCRdb stores just in-frame clones and leaves some out. That table gives V, J and clone size, and the DNA gave D and trimming. The sample carries 250,000 to 350,000 clones, under 90% recorded once. This rearrangement joins TRBV3-1 (or the pseudogene TRBV3-2) to TRBJ1-4; D may be TRBD1 (6 bases). The sample consisted of peripheral blood. The TCR comes from a woman between 40 and 50 years old who had recovered from COVID-19. The chain's CDR3 is CASSQEGTIRKLFF. The CDR3, as DNA: TGTGCCAGCAGCCAAGAGGGGACAATTCGAAAACTGTTTTTT.